The clone carrying this T cell receptor (beta chain) has a handful of counts. The target antigen is unknown. The table came from immunoSEQ multiplex PCR; TCRdb's copy has only in-frame clones and leaves some out. Of fewer than 30,000 clones in the sample, about three fifths were seen once. The entry originates in a study of early stage breast cancer tumors. Overall study: Of approximately 16 invasive breast tumors, about a dozen were hormone receptor-positive, HER2-negative. Study results and limitations: Most shared enriched TCRB sequences were commonly generated ones.

The CDR3 runs 14 residues. Trimming shortened V by 7 bases and J by 1 base, and 13 bases separated the two germline ends. Germline lookup yields CDR1 MDHEN and CDR2 SYDVKM. Each tumor contributed about 17-50 mg of diced tissue. The J gene is TRBJ1-2, the V gene TRBV28; no definite D call. This TCR derives from a person aged 45 to 59 with breast cancer. Sequencing input: breast tumor tissue. CDR3 in amino acids: CASNGGVVNYGYTF. DNA of the CDR3: TGTGCCAGCAATGGCGGGGTTGTTAACTATGGCTACACCTTC.